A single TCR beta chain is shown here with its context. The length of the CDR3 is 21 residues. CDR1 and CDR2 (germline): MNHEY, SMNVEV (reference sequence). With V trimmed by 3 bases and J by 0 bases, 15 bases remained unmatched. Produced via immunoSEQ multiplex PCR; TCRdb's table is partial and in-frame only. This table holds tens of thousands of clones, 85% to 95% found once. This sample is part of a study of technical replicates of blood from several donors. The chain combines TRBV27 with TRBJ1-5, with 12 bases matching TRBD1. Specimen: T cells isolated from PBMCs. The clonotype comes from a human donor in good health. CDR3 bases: TGTGCCAGCAGTTTTCCACTTCCGGGACAGGGGGCGTATTATAGCAATCAGCCCCAGCATTTT. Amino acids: CASSFPLPGQGAYYSNQPQHF.